This entry is about one T cell receptor (beta chain). Stated time point: blood at routine non-recurrence follow-up after resection. TCRs were sequenced from unsorted whole RNA of tumor, nontumor lung or PBMC. V shed 4 bases, J shed 4 bases, and the junction held 7 bases outside the gene matches. Germline CDR1 and CDR2: LNHDA and SQIVND (reference sequence). The CDR3 is made up of 16 amino acids. The record originates from a study of spatial heterogeneity in lung cancer. Using its own MiXCR run on the 5' RACE reads, TCRdb lists one record per CDR3 protein. The data contain around 110,000 distinct CDR3 sequences, 9% to 15% of them singletons.

Sequencing was performed on PBMCs, taken at follow-up. This clonotype was obtained from a male donor with early-stage non-small cell lung cancer. The V call is TRBV19, the J call TRBJ1-5; 10 bases are shared with TRBD1. CDR3 nucleotides: TGTGCCAGTAGTAGTACCGGGACAGGGGCAAATCAGCCCCAGCATTTT. Translating it yields CASSSTGTGANQPQHF. Together with reference TRBV19 and TRBJ1-5, the CDR3 gives the full variable domain: DGGITQSPKYLFRKEGQNVTLSCEQNLNHDAMYWYRQDPGQGLRLIYYSQIVNDFQKGDIAEGYSVSREKKESFPLTVTSAQKNPTAFYLCASSSTGTGANQPQHFGDGTRLSIL.